This record looks at one T cell receptor (beta chain) sequence and its context. Antigen: not known. The sample is drawn from a study of shared clonotypes between healthy human individuals. Findings and caveats of the study: Relative to clonotypes present in all four donors, those not shared had lower generation probabilities. Clonotype sharing among the donors was expected to vary with sequencing depth.

Trimming left V 4 bases short and J 7 bases short, with 17 bases between. The CDR3 runs 15 residues. Germline values: CDR1 SGHDT, CDR2 YYEEEE. The sorted-subset replicate PCRs were given roughly 190 ng DNA, which is 30,000 to 35,000 T cell genomes. The method was immunoSEQ multiplex PCR; TCRdb's version includes in-frame clones alone and lacks a portion of them. This table has millions of clones, 95% appearing once. Source material: naive CD4+ T cells sorted from blood. As to subset: CD45RA+ positively selected. This TCR was recovered from a man aged 18 to 29 in good health. The V call is TRBV5-6, the J call TRBJ1-4; a weak D match, TRBD1 (5 bases). The CDR3 DNA reads as TGTGCCAGCAGCCCCCTTGGGGGGTTAGTTGAAAAACTGTTTTTT. Translation gives CASSPLGGLVEKLFF.